The clone carrying this T cell receptor beta chain was recorded many times. The antigen remains undetermined. The data stem from a study of T cells in Graves' hyperthyroidism and ophthalmopathy. Findings of the study overall: The blood repertoire included most of the expanded thyroid clonotypes above 0.001.

Diagnoses used clinical symptoms, serum thyroxine and TRAb, thyroid ultrasound and orbital computed tomography. RNA transcripts gave rise to amplified TCR beta CDR3 regions. In the first-round RT-PCR of the TCR CDR3, the HTBI primer set was used. TCRdb re-called the multiplex PCR reads with MiXCR, one entry per CDR3 protein. Among around 350,000 distinct CDR3 sequences listed, less than 15% were seen once. The TCR comes from a woman aged 18-29 years with Graves' hyperthyroidism. The sequencing sample was made of blood.

The CDR3 DNA reads as TGTGCCAGCAGCCTTCAGGGTAGGGTTGGAAATGAGCAGTTCTTC. The encoded protein is CASSLQGRVGNEQFF. This chain connects TRBV12-3 or TRBV12-4 to TRBJ2-1; a weak D match, TRBD1 (5 bases). Between the trimmed V and J ends, which lost 6 bases and 7 bases, there was a span of 19 bases. The CDR3 totals 15 residues.